This entry describes one TCR beta chain. Only in-frame clones appear in the TCRdb table, and some are missing; sequencing was by immunoSEQ multiplex PCR. The sample yields 250,000 or so clones, approximately 83% seen once. Germline V gene sequence: CDR1 SGHNT, CDR2 YYREEE (reference sequence). The germline V and J ends were trimmed by 4 bases and 4 bases, with 8 bases remaining between them. This CDR3 region has 12 residues. This entry is derived from a study of blood T cell repertoires in COVID-19. Study at large: Samples of COVID-19 (acute and convalescent) were obtained from the United States, Italy and Spain.

The V call is TRBV5-4, the J call TRBJ1-2; TRBD1 might be the D (5 bases). The sample was PBMCs or T cells enriched from blood (not recorded which). This clonotype was sampled from a woman between 45 and 60 years old who had recovered from COVID-19. CDR3: CASSLDIYGYTF. The CDR3 DNA is TGTGCCAGCAGCCTGGACATCTATGGCTACACCTTC.